This entry lists 11 T cell receptor beta chains sequenced from one sample in a study of blood T cell repertoires in COVID-19. TCRdb keeps only in-frame clones here, not all; method: immunoSEQ multiplex PCR. The sample carries approximately 160,000 clones, about 90% recorded once. The specimen sequenced was PBMCs or T cells enriched from blood (not recorded which). These receptors originate from a woman aged 45-59 years who had recovered from COVID-19.

V is TRBV7-2 and J is TRBJ1-2; D gene ambiguous. This CDR3 contains 13 residues. The V gene's germline CDR1 is SGHTA and CDR2 FQGNSA. Trimming pared 4 bases from V and 0 bases from J, leaving 6 bases between. The CDR3 protein is CASSSSTNYGYTF. DNA for the CDR3: TGTGCCAGCAGCTCCTCTACTAACTATGGCTACACCTTC.

This chain's CDR3 is CASSIREGEQPQHF. The DNA of the CDR3 is TGTGCCAGTAGTATTAGAGAGGGGGAACAGCCCCAGCATTTT. J is TRBJ1-5 and V is TRBV19, with D perhaps TRBD1 (6 bases). Germline V gives CDR1 LNHDA, CDR2 SQIVND (reference sequence). The CDR3 runs 14 residues. The ends were cut back, 3 bases at V and 7 bases at J, with 13 bases in the middle.

The chain links TRBV6-5 to TRBJ2-7; TRBD1 agrees at 8 bases. The germline V gene encodes CDR1 MNHEY and CDR2 SVGAGI. V trimming: 9 bases; J trimming: 1 base; junction bases outside the gene matches: 8. The CDR3 totals 14 residues. The CDR3, as DNA: TGTGCCAGTTCTGACAGGGGTAGATCCTACGAGCAGTACTTC. Translated, it gives CASSDRGRSYEQYF.

The J gene is TRBJ1-4, the V gene TRBV7-2, with 7 nucleotides matching TRBD1. The CDR3 covers 15 residues. Trimming took 6 bases from V and 7 from J; bases not matched to a gene: 11. Germline V gives CDR1 SGHTA, CDR2 FQGNSA. CDR3 nucleotides: TGTGCCAGCAGTTATCGAGGGGGCGCCGGTGAAAAACTGTTTTTT. Translated: CASSYRGGAGEKLFF.

This rearrangement joins TRBV5-6 to TRBJ1-5; 7 bases map to TRBD1. The CDR3 is made up of 14 amino acids. The germline V gene has CDR1 SGHDT and CDR2 YYEEEE. The trim removed 4 bases at V and 4 bases at J, leaving 5 bases unmatched. The CDR3 loop is CASSTGTVNQPQHF. In DNA form, the CDR3 reads TGTGCCAGCAGCACCGGGACAGTTAATCAGCCCCAGCATTTT.

V gene TRBV15 combines with J gene TRBJ1-5; unclear D gene. The CDR3 runs to 13 residues. Germline V gene data show CDR1 as LNHNV and CDR2 as YYDKDF (reference sequence). Trimming shortened V by 3 bases and J by 6 bases, and 9 bases separated the two germline ends. The DNA for the CDR3 is TGTGCCACCAGCAGCGAGGGTGCTCAGCCCCAGCATTTT. Its protein product is CATSSEGAQPQHF.

V gene TRBV28 combines with J gene TRBJ2-7, with 8 bases lining up with TRBD1. After removal of 4 bases from V and 2 bases from J, the junction contained 10 bases not matched to a gene. This CDR3 spans 16 amino acids. CDR1 is MDHEN and CDR2 is SYDVKM in the germline V gene. The CDR3 region has the DNA TGTGCCAGCAGTTCCCCATCAGGGGGCGCCGCCTACGAGCAGTACTTC. Protein product: CASSSPSGGAAYEQYF.

The chain joins TRBV6-1 to TRBJ1-3; D ambiguous. The CDR3 is 14 amino acids. CDR1 and CDR2 from the germline V gene are MNHNS and SASEGT. The ends were cut back, 3 bases at V and 1 base at J, with 7 bases in the middle. In DNA form, the CDR3 reads TGTGCCAGCAGTGACAGATCTTCTGGAAACACCATATATTTT. Translated, it gives CASSDRSSGNTIYF.

The chain couples TRBV29-1 to TRBJ1-5; D call uncertain. Germline V lookup: CDR1 SQVTM, CDR2 ANQGSEA. V gave up 4 bases and J gave up 6 bases, with 13 bases separating them. The CDR3 has 13 amino acids. The CDR3 DNA sequence: TGCAGCGTTGTCGGGGTATTGGGTCAGCCCCAGCATTTT. Amino acid sequence: CSVVGVLGQPQHF.

This clone was picked up one time. V gene TRBV5-4 combines with J gene TRBJ2-7, with 8 bases matching TRBD1. The CDR3 totals 15 residues. The V gene end was trimmed by 3 bases and the J gene end by 4 bases; junction bases not matched to a gene: 9. Germline CDR1 and CDR2: SGHNT and YYREEE (reference sequence). The CDR3 nucleotides are TGTGCCAGCAGCTCCGGGCACAGGGGGAAGTACGAGCAGTACTTC. This codes for CASSSGHRGKYEQYF.

The chain joins TRBV15 to TRBJ2-1; D might be TRBD1 (5 bases). This CDR3 is built from 15 residues. Germline loops: CDR1 LNHNV, CDR2 YYDKDF (reference sequence). V shed 1 base and J shed 6 bases, with 13 bases lying between them. CDR3 protein: CATSRGQITGNEQFF. CDR3 coding DNA: TGTGCCACCAGCAGAGGTCAAATTACAGGCAATGAGCAGTTCTTC.